These 23 T cell receptor beta chains came from one sample sequenced in a study of response to subunit inactivated influenza vaccine. A single record per CDR3 protein comes from TCRdb applying MiXCR to the RT-PCR reads. The sample lists 600,000 to 850,000 distinct CDR3 sequences; about 14% were seen once. Sequencing used PBMCs from blood, obtained approximately 15 days before vaccination. Source of these receptors: a man aged 50-60 years who received an inactivated influenza vaccine.

This clonotype appeared a few times. The J gene is TRBJ1-5, the V gene TRBV5-5; no firm D call. CDR3 length equals 16 residues. The germline V gene has CDR1 SGHKS and CDR2 YYEKEE (reference sequence). V dropped 2 bases and J dropped 0 bases, with 12 bases sitting between them. DNA of the CDR3: TGTGCCAGCAGCTTTTACCAAGGAGATAGCAATCAGCCCCAGCATTTT. Protein: CASSFYQGDSNQPQHF. The full variable domain, completed using reference TRBV5-5 and TRBJ1-5, is DAGVTQSPTHLIKTRGQQVTLRCSPISGHKSVSWYQQVLGQGPQFIFQYYEKEERGRGNFPDRFSARQFPNYSSELNVNALLLGDSALYLCASSFYQGDSNQPQHFGDGTRLSIL.

This clonotype was observed a handful of times. This rearrangement joins TRBV28 to TRBJ2-3; D gene unclear. This CDR3 region has 15 residues. CDR1 is MDHEN and CDR2 is SYDVKM in the germline V gene. V gave up 6 bases and J gave up 4 bases, with 17 bases separating them. The CDR3 region is CASRWTWPRSDTQYF. DNA for the CDR3: TGTGCCAGCAGGTGGACCTGGCCGAGGTCAGATACGCAGTATTTT.

Only a few counts were recorded for this clonotype. The chain uses TRBV4-3 and TRBJ2-3; 7 bases align to TRBD2. V lost 0 bases, J lost 4 bases, and 16 bases stayed unmatched. The CDR3 runs to 19 residues. In germline, CDR1 is LGHNA, CDR2 YSLEER. The CDR3 coding sequence is TGCGCCAGCAGCCAAGATTGGAGGGGCTCTAGCGGAGAATCAGATACGCAGTATTTT. Translation: CASSQDWRGSSGESDTQYF.

This chain links TRBV5-1 with TRBJ2-3; 13 nucleotides match TRBD2. V gave up 3 bases and J gave up 0 bases; unmatched junction bases: 4. The CDR3 loop spans 17 amino acids. Germline CDR1 is SGHRS and CDR2 is YFSETQ. This CDR3 reads CASSWTSGGRSTDTQYF. DNA of the CDR3: TGCGCCAGCAGCTGGACTAGCGGGGGACGAAGCACAGATACGCAGTATTTT.

V is TRBV30 and J is TRBJ2-5; maybe TRBD1 (6 bases). Looked up from germline, CDR1 is GTSNPN and CDR2 is SVGIG (reference sequence). Trimming shortened V by 2 bases and J by 3 bases, and 10 bases separated the two germline ends. There are 13 residues in the CDR3. CDR3 sequence: CAWSKQGKETQYF. CDR3 coding DNA: TGTGCCTGGAGTAAGCAGGGGAAAGAGACCCAGTACTTC.

There are many counts of this clonotype. A much larger clone sits a single nucleotide away, making a read error possible. The gene calls are TRBV5-5 and TRBJ2-7; no clear D gene. V was trimmed by 4 bases and J by 0 bases, leaving 5 bases between them. CDR1 and CDR2 from the germline V gene are SGHKS and YYEKEE (reference sequence). The CDR3 is made up of 12 amino acids. For the CDR3, the DNA is TGTGCCAGCAGCATGGACTCCTACGAGCAGTACTTC. It specifies CASSMDSYEQYF.

This clonotype showed up just a few times. This chain joins TRBV20-1 and TRBJ2-1; TRBD2 aligns across 10 bases. Trimming at V came to 4 bases and at J to 0 bases, leaving 6 bases not matched to a gene. Germline V lookup: CDR1 DFQATT, CDR2 SNEGSKA (reference sequence). This CDR3 has 16 amino acids. The CDR3 nucleotides read TGCAGTGCTATCCGGACTAGCGGAATCTCCTACAATGAGCAGTTCTTC. Protein: CSAIRTSGISYNEQFF.

This chain links TRBV14 with TRBJ1-4, with D perhaps TRBD1 (6 bases). Germline-derived CDR1 and CDR2 are SGHDN and FVKESK. V shed 1 base and J shed 7 bases, with 22 bases lying between them. This CDR3 has 18 residues. The CDR3 reads CASSQVLGQGESGEKLFF. In DNA, the CDR3 is TGTGCCAGCAGCCAAGTCCTGGGACAAGGAGAATCGGGTGAAAAACTGTTTTTT.

In its sample, this clonotype was seen a few times. CDR3 coding DNA: TGCAGCGTTGGGGGACAGGGGTGGTACGAGCAGTACTTC. This gives the protein CSVGGQGWYEQYF. The chain recombines TRBV29-1 with TRBJ2-7; TRBD1 aligns across 10 bases. V lost 4 bases to trimming and J lost 4 bases; unmatched junction nucleotides: 4. This CDR3 is built from 13 residues. Germline V gives CDR1 SQVTM, CDR2 ANQGSEA.

The chain recombines TRBV4-2 with TRBJ1-4; D unresolved. This CDR3 spans 17 amino acids. Per the germline V gene, CDR1 is LGHNA and CDR2 is YNFKEQ. Between the trimmed V and J ends, which lost 4 bases and 2 bases, there was a span of 17 bases. The CDR3 protein is CASSPGLSSWTNEKLFF. The CDR3 DNA reads TGTGCCAGCAGCCCGGGTCTTTCCTCGTGGACTAATGAAAAACTGTTTTTT.

This sequence joins TRBV28 and TRBJ2-7; D possibly matches TRBD1 or TRBD2 (5 bases each). Germline V lookup: CDR1 MDHEN, CDR2 SYDVKM. This CDR3 comprises 15 residues. With 5 bases removed from V and 5 bases from J, the gap between germline ends came to 19 bases. The CDR3 region has the DNA TGTGCCAGCAGTCCCCCCCAGAGGGGATTCGACGAGCAGTACTTC. This codes for CASSPPQRGFDEQYF.

This clonotype was seen a handful of times. The rearrangement uses TRBV10-3 and TRBJ1-1; TRBD1 matches at 8 bases. V dropped 6 bases and J dropped 3; count of bases not matched to a gene: 3. The CDR3 has 13 amino acids. Germline V lookup: CDR1 ENHRY, CDR2 SYGVKD. CDR3 nucleotides: TGTGCCATCAGGGTGGACAGGGACACTGAAGCTTTCTTT. It specifies CAIRVDRDTEAFF.

There are a few counts of this clonotype. This chain connects TRBV10-3 to TRBJ2-7; D is perhaps TRBD1 or TRBD2 (5 bases each). This CDR3 comprises 17 residues. The germline V gene encodes CDR1 ENHRY and CDR2 SYGVKD. With 4 bases removed from V and 3 bases from J, the gap between germline ends came to 22 bases. DNA for the CDR3: TGTGCCATCAGTGGGGAAACCTCCAGGGAGTTTGTCTACGAGCAGTACTTC. Amino acids: CAISGETSREFVYEQYF.

This clonotype was seen a handful of times. V usage is TRBV28 and J usage is TRBJ2-1; D is possibly TRBD2 (6 bases). Trimming took off 8 bases at V and 8 bases at J, with 16 bases between the two ends. The CDR3 spans 13 residues. Germline V lookup: CDR1 MDHEN, CDR2 SYDVKM. CDR3 loop: CASLSRERYEQFF. The DNA of the CDR3 is TGTGCCAGCCTTTCGCGGGAAAGGTATGAGCAGTTCTTC. The full variable domain, completed using reference TRBV28 and TRBJ2-1, is DVKVTQSSRYLVKRTGEKVFLECVQDMDHENMFWYRQDPGLGLRLIYFSYDVKMKEKGDIPEGYSVSREKKERFSLILESASTNQTSMYLCASLSRERYEQFFGPGTRLTVL.

On this clonotype itself: This may stem from a read error, because a much larger clone lies one nucleotide away. Here the CDR3 DNA reads TGCTGTGCTAGACCGGAACTAGCGTCCCTTAACTACGAGCAGTACTTC. Translated, it gives CCARPELASLNYEQYF. The chain recombines TRBV20-1 with TRBJ2-7; 7 nucleotides align to TRBD2. CDR1 DFQATT and CDR2 SNEGSKA come from the germline V gene (reference sequence). CDR3 size: 16 residues.

The chain joins TRBV20-1 to TRBJ2-7; possible D gene TRBD2, 6 bases. The V gene lost 4 bases and the J gene lost 0 bases, with 10 bases spanning the gap. The CDR3 covers 13 residues. Germline V gene sequence: CDR1 DFQATT, CDR2 SNEGSKA (reference sequence). The CDR3 nucleotides are TGCAGTGCTATTTCGCGGGACTCCTACGAGCAGTACTTC. It codes for CSAISRDSYEQYF.

This clonotype appeared once. The chain has TRBV24-1 and TRBJ2-3; D is perhaps TRBD1 (5 bases). V was shortened by 0 bases and J by 0 bases, with 12 bases between the two germline ends. In germline, CDR1 is KGHDR, CDR2 SFDVKD. The CDR3 totals 17 residues. CDR3 amino acids: CATSDLQLGQSTDTQYF. DNA of the CDR3: TGTGCCACCAGTGATTTGCAACTCGGACAAAGCACAGATACGCAGTATTTT.

V gene TRBV10-2 combines with J gene TRBJ2-5; tentative D call: TRBD1 (5 bases). Germline lookup yields CDR1 WSHSY and CDR2 SAAADI. Trimming took 8 bases from V and 5 from J, leaving 15 bases between them. This CDR3 comprises 13 residues. CDR3 sequence: CASALGAEETQYF. In DNA form, the CDR3 reads TGCGCCAGCGCGCTAGGGGCGGAGGAGACCCAGTACTTC.

Ten or more counts support this clonotype. The V call is TRBV7-8, the J call TRBJ2-7, with 10 bases identical to TRBD1. The CDR3 is 15 residues long. Trimming took 1 base from V and 4 from J; bases not matched to a gene: 4. Germline assignment: CDR1 SGHVS and CDR2 FQNEAQ. CDR3 residues: CASSLGGTGAYEQYF. As DNA, the CDR3 is TGTGCCAGCAGCTTAGGGGGGACAGGGGCGTACGAGCAGTACTTC. The whole variable domain, remainder taken from reference TRBV7-8 and TRBJ2-7, is GAGVSQSPRYKVAKRGQDVALRCDPISGHVSLFWYQQALGQGPEFLTYFQNEAQLDKSGLPSDRFFAERPEGSVSTLKIQRTQQEDSAVYLCASSLGGTGAYEQYFGPGTRLTVT.

This clonotype was detected a few times. The V gene is TRBV7-8, the J gene TRBJ1-3, with 11 positions matching TRBD1. Germline V CDR1 and CDR2: SGHVS, FQNEAQ. The CDR3 has 18 residues. The V segment lost 5 bases and the J segment 2 bases; nucleotides outside the gene matches: 11. CDR3 DNA: TGTGCCAGCAGCAAAAGGCCGACGGGACAGGGGGCTGGAAACACCATATATTTT. Translated, it gives CASSKRPTGQGAGNTIYF.

This clonotype occurred a few times. The J gene is TRBJ1-2, the V gene TRBV3-1, with D perhaps TRBD1 (5 bases). Looked up from germline, CDR1 is LGHDT and CDR2 is YNNKEL (reference sequence). V was cut by 3 bases and J by 0 bases, with 8 bases left in between. This CDR3 has 14 amino acids. The CDR3 DNA is TGTGCCAGCAGCCACGGGGCCACTAACTATGGCTACACCTTC. This sequence encodes CASSHGATNYGYTF.

In its sample, this clonotype was seen a few times. The gene calls are TRBV5-1 and TRBJ1-6; the match to TRBD1 covers 8 bases. V was clipped by 4 bases and J by 7 bases; unmatched bases: 4. The CDR3 is 14 amino acids. The germline V gene encodes CDR1 SGHRS and CDR2 YFSETQ. The CDR3 protein is CASSDGTGNSPLHF. The CDR3 DNA sequence: TGCGCCAGCAGCGACGGGACAGGAAATTCACCCCTCCACTTT.

In this sample, this clonotype turned up many times. The chain carries TRBV10-3 and TRBJ1-1; D uncertain. CDR3 length: 13 residues. Germline CDR1 reads ENHRY; CDR2 reads SYGVKD. Trimming shortened V by 0 bases and J by 6 bases, and 8 bases separated the two germline ends. The CDR3 reads CAISESGSAEAFF. CDR3 sequence (DNA): TGTGCCATCAGTGAGTCAGGTAGTGCTGAAGCTTTCTTT.